This T cell receptor (beta chain) is drawn from a study of blood T cells in healthy people across ages. Findings and caveats of the study: Per million T cells, the diversity of TCR beta decreased roughly linearly as age advanced.

Primers used in a second PCR of roughly 6 to 11 cycles were a sample-barcoded 5' primer and a J-beta primer mix. TCRdb recomputed calls from the 5' RACE reads with MiXCR, one row per CDR3 protein. The data hold about 780,000 distinct CDR3 sequences, with 35% to 50% observed a single time. In germline, CDR1 is SGHVS, CDR2 FQNEAQ. Losses at the gene ends were 4 bases for V and 2 bases for J; bases not matched to a gene: 9. The CDR3 sequence is 16 residues long. A remark on this clonotype: The antigen remains undetermined.

The rearrangement uses TRBV7-8 and TRBJ2-3; 7 nucleotides agree with TRBD2. This clonotype originated in a man older than 75 in good health. Sequenced: blood. The CDR3 sequence is CASSWGGSAYTDTQYF. The DNA for the CDR3 is TGTGCCAGCAGCTGGGGGGGTAGCGCATACACAGATACGCAGTATTTT.